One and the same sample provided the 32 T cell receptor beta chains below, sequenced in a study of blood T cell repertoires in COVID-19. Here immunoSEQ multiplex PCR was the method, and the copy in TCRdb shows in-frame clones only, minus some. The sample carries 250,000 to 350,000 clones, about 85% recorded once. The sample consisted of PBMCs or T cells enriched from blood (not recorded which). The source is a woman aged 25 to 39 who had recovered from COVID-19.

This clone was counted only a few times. CDR3 sequence: CASTSRGKFGTGNTEAFF. Written as DNA, the CDR3 is TGTGCCAGCACCTCCCGAGGAAAATTCGGCACGGGTAACACTGAAGCTTTCTTT. The V gene is TRBV7-8, the J gene TRBJ1-1; D gene ambiguous. Germline V gene sequence: CDR1 SGHVS, CDR2 FQNEAQ. The CDR3 is 18 amino acids. The V and J ends lost 7 bases and 2 bases respectively, with 26 bases between them.

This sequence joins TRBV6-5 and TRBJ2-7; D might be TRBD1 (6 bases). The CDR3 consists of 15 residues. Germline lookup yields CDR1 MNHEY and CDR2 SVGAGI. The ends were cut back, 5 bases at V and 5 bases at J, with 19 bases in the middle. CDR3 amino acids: CASSPTGSVRDEQYF. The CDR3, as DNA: TGTGCCAGCAGTCCCACAGGGTCGGTCCGGGACGAGCAGTACTTC.

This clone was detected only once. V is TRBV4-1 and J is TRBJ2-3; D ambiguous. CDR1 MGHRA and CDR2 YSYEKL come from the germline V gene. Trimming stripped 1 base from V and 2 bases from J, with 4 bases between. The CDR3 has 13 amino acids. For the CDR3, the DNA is TGCGCCAGCAGCCAAGGACTCACAGATACGCAGTATTTT. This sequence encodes CASSQGLTDTQYF.

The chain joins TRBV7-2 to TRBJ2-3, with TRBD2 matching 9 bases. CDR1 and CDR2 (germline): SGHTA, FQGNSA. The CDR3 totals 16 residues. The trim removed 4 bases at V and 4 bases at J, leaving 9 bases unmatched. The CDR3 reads CASSSIAGAGADTQYF. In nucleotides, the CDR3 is TGTGCCAGCAGCTCAATAGCGGGGGCCGGGGCAGATACGCAGTATTTT.

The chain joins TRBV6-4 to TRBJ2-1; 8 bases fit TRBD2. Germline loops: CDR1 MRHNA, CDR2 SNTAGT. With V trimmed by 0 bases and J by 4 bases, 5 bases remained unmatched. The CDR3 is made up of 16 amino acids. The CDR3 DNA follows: TGTGCCAGCAGTGACTCCCCCGGGGGGGGGTACAATGAGCAGTTCTTC. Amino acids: CASSDSPGGGYNEQFF.

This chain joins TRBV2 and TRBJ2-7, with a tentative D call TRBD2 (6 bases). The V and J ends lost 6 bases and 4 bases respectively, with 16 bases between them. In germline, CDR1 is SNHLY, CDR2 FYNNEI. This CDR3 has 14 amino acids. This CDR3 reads CASSDQDYLYEQYF. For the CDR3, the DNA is TGTGCCAGCAGCGACCAGGACTATTTGTACGAGCAGTACTTC.

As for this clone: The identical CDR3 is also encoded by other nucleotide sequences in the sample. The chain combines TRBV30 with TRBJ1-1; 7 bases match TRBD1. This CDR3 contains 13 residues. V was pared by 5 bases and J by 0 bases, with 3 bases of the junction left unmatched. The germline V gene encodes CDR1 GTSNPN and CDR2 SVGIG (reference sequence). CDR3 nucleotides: TGTGCCTGGCGGGACAGCATGAACACTGAAGCTTTCTTT. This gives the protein CAWRDSMNTEAFF.

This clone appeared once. The CDR3 protein is CASSQSGDRVYGYTF. The CDR3 DNA reads TGTGCCAGCAGCCAATCAGGGGACAGGGTCTATGGCTACACCTTC. The gene calls are TRBV16 and TRBJ1-2, with 9 bases identical to TRBD1. The CDR3 has 15 residues. Germline V CDR1 and CDR2: KGHSY, FQNENV. J lost 4 bases, V lost 0 bases, and 3 bases had no gene match.

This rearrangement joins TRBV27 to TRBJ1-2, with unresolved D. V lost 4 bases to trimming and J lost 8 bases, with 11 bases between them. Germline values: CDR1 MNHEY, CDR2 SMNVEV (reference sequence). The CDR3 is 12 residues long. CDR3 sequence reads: CASSSSGVGYTF. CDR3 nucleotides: TGTGCCAGCAGTTCCTCCGGGGTAGGCTACACCTTC.

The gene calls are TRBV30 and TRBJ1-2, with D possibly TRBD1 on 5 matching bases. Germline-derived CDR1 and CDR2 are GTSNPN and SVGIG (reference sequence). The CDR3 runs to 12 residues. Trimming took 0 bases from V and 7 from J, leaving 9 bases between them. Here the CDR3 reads CAWSVGAGGYTF. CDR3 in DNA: TGTGCCTGGAGTGTAGGGGCCGGTGGCTACACCTTC.

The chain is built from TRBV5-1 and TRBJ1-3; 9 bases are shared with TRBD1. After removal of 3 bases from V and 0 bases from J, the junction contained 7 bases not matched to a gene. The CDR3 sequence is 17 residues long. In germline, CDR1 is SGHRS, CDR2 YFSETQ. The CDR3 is CASSSRDRATSGNTIYF. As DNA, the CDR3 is TGCGCCAGCAGCTCGAGGGACAGGGCTACCTCTGGAAACACCATATATTTT.

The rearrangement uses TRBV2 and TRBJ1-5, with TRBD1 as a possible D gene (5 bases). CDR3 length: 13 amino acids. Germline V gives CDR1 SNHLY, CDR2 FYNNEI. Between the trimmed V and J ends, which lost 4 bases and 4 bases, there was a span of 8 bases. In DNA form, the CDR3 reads TGTGCCAGCAGTGGGGAGGGGAATCAGCCCCAGCATTTT. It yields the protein CASSGEGNQPQHF.

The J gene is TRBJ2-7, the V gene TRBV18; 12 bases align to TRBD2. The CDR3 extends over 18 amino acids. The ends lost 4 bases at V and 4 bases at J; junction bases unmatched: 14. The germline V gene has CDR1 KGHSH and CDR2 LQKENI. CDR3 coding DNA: TGTGCCAGCTCACTAACCACAACCGGGACTAGCGGGCGGTACGAGCAGTACTTC. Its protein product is CASSLTTTGTSGRYEQYF.

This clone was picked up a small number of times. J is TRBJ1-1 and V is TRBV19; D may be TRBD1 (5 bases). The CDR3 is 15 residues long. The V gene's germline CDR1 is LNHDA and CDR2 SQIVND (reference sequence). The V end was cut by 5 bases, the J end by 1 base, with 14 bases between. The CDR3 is CASSWRDGANTEAFF. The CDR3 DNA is TGTGCCAGTAGTTGGAGGGACGGTGCGAACACTGAAGCTTTCTTT. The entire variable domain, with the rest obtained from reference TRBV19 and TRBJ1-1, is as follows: DGGITQSPKYLFRKEGQNVTLSCEQNLNHDAMYWYRQDPGQGLRLIYYSQIVNDFQKGDIAEGYSVSREKKESFPLTVTSAQKNPTAFYLCASSWRDGANTEAFFGQGTRLTVV.

As DNA, the CDR3 is TGTGCCTGCTACAGGGGGCTAGGTGAAAAACTGTTTTTT. Amino acid sequence: CACYRGLGEKLFF. The chain is built from TRBV30 and TRBJ1-4, with 9 bases matching TRBD1. The V gene end was trimmed by 6 bases and the J gene end by 7 bases; junction bases not matched to a gene: 6. This CDR3 spans 13 amino acids. Per germline, CDR1 GTSNPN and CDR2 SVGIG (reference sequence). Variable domain in full (rest from reference TRBV30 and TRBJ1-4): SQTIHQWPATLVQPVGSPLSLECTVEGTSNPNLYWYRQAAGRGLQLLFYSVGIGQISSEVPQNLSASRPQDRQFILSSKKLLLSDSGFYLCACYRGLGEKLFFGSGTQLSVL.

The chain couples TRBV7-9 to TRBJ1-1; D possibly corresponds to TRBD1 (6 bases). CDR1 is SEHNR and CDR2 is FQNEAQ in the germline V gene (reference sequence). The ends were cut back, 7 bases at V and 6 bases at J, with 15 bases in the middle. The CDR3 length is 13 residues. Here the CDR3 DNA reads TGTGCCAGCACCCTTCAGGGGATCCCTGAAGCTTTCTTT. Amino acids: CASTLQGIPEAFF.

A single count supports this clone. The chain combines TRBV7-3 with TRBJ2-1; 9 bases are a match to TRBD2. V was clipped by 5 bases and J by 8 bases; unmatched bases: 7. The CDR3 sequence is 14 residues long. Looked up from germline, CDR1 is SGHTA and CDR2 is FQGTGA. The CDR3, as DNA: TGTGCCAGCAGCCCCCGCCGCGGGAGGGATGAGCAGTTCTTC. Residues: CASSPRRGRDEQFF.

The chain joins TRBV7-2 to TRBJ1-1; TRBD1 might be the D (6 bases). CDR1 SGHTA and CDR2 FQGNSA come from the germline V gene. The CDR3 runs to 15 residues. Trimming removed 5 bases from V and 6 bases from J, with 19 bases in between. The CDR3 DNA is TGTGCCAGCAGCGGCTGGTCCCAGGGGCGCGCTGAAGCTTTCTTT. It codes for CASSGWSQGRAEAFF.

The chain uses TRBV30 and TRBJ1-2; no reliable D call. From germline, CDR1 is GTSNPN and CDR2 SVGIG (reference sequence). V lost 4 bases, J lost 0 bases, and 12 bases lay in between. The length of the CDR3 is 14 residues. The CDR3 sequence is CAWIGALANYGYTF. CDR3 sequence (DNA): TGTGCCTGGATCGGAGCGTTAGCTAACTATGGCTACACCTTC. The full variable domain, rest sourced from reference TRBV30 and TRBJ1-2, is SQTIHQWPATLVQPVGSPLSLECTVEGTSNPNLYWYRQAAGRGLQLLFYSVGIGQISSEVPQNLSASRPQDRQFILSSKKLLLSDSGFYLCAWIGALANYGYTFGSGTRLTVV.

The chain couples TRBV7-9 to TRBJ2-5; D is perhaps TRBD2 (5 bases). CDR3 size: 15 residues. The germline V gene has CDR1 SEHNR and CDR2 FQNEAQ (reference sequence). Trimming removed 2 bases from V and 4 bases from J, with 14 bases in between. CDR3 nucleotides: TGTGCCAGCAGCTTATCGCTGGGGAGAGGAGAGACCCAGTACTTC. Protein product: CASSLSLGRGETQYF. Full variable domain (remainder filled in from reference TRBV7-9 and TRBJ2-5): DTGVSQNPRHKITKRGQNVTFRCDPISEHNRLYWYRQTLGQGPEFLTYFQNEAQLEKSRLLSDRFSAERPKGSFSTLEIQRTEQGDSAMYLCASSLSLGRGETQYFGPGTRLLVL.

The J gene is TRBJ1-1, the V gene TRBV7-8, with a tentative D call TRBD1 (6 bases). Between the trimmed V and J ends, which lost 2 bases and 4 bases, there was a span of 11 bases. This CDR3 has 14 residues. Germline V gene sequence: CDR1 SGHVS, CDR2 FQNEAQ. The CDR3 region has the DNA TGTGCCAGCAGCTTAAAGCGGGGGGCCACTGAAGCTTTCTTT. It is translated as CASSLKRGATEAFF. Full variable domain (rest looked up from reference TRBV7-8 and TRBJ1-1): GAGVSQSPRYKVAKRGQDVALRCDPISGHVSLFWYQQALGQGPEFLTYFQNEAQLDKSGLPSDRFFAERPEGSVSTLKIQRTQQEDSAVYLCASSLKRGATEAFFGQGTRLTVV.

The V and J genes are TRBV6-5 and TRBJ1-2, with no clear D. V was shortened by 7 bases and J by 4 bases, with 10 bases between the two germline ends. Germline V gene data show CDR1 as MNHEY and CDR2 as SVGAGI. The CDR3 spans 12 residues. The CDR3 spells CASTGDGYGYTF. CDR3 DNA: TGTGCCAGCACGGGAGATGGCTATGGCTACACCTTC.

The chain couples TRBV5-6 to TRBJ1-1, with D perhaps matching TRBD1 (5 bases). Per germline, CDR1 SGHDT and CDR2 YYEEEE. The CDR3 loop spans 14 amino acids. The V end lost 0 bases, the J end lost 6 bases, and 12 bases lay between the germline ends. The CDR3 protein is CASSLEPGVAEAFF. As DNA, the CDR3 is TGTGCCAGCAGCTTGGAACCGGGGGTGGCTGAAGCTTTCTTT.

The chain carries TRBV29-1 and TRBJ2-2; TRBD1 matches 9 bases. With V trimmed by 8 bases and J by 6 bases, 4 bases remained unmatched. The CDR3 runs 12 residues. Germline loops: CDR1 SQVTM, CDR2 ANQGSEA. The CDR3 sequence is CSFGQGPGELFF. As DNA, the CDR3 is TGCAGCTTTGGACAGGGGCCCGGGGAGCTGTTTTTT.

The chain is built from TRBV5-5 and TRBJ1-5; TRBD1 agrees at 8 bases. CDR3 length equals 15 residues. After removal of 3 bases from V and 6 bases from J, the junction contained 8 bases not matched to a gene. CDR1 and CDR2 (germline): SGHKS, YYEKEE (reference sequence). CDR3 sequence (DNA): TGTGCCAGCAGCTCAGGACTTACAGGGGGTCAGCCCCAGCATTTT. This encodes CASSSGLTGGQPQHF.

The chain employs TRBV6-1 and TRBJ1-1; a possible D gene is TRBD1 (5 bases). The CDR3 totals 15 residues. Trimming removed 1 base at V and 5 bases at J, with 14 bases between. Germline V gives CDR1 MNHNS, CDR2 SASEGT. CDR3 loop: CASSEVVVGETEAFF. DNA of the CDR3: TGTGCCAGCAGTGAAGTGGTGGTAGGGGAAACTGAAGCTTTCTTT.

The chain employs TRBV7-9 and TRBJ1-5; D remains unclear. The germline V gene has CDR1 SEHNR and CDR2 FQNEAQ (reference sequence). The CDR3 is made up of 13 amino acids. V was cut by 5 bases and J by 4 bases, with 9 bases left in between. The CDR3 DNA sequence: TGTGCCAGCAGCCAGGCAGCAAATCAGCCCCAGCATTTT. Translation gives CASSQAANQPQHF.

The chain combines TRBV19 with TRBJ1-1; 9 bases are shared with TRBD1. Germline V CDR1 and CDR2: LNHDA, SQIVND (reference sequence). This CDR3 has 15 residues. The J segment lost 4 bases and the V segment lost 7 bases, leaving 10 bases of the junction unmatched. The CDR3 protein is CASKDRGSVGTEAFF. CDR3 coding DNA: TGTGCCAGTAAGGACAGGGGATCGGTAGGCACTGAAGCTTTCTTT.

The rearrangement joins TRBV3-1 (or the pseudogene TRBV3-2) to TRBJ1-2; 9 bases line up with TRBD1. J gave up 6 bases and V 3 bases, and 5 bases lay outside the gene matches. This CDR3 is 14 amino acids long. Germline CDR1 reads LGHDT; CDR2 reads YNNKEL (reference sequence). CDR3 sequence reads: CASSQWTGEDGYTF. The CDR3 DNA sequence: TGTGCCAGCAGCCAGTGGACAGGGGAAGATGGCTACACCTTC.

The CDR3 spells CASSYSIVGDPSEKLFF. CDR3 DNA sequence: TGTGCCAGCAGTTACTCGATCGTCGGGGATCCGAGTGAAAAACTGTTTTTT. V usage is TRBV6-2 or TRBV6-3 and J usage is TRBJ1-4; D is ambiguous. This CDR3 has 17 residues. The germline gives CDR1 MNHEY, CDR2 SVGEGT. V was trimmed by 0 bases and J by 7 bases, leaving 18 bases between them.

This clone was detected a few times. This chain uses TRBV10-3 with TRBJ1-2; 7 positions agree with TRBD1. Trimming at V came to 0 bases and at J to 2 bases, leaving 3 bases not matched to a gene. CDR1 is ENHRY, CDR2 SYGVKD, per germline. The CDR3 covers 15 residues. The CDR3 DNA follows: TGTGCCATCAGTGAGTCCGGGACAGCGAACTATGGCTACACCTTC. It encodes CAISESGTANYGYTF.

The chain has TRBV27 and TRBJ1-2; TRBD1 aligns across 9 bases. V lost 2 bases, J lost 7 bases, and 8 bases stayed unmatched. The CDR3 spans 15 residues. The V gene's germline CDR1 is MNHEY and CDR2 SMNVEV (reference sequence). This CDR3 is CASSLQTGTGFGYTF. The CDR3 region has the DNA TGTGCCAGCAGTTTACAAACCGGGACAGGGTTTGGCTACACCTTC.